This T cell receptor beta chain was identified in a study of T cells in Graves' hyperthyroidism and ophthalmopathy. What was amplified from RNA transcripts were TCR beta CDR3 regions. Primed by the HTBI set, a first-round RT-PCR was run on the TCR CDR3. TCRdb reprocessed the multiplex PCR reads with MiXCR, giving one entry per CDR3 protein. The sample records hundreds of thousands of distinct CDR3 sequences, 35% to 40% being singletons. This clonotype was counted many times. CDR3 length: 15 amino acids. The V end was cut by 3 bases, the J end by 0 bases, with 14 bases between. Germline CDR1 is SQVTM and CDR2 is ANQGSEA.

Sequences were obtained from blood. The clonotype comes from a man younger than 30 with Graves' hyperthyroidism. The J gene is TRBJ1-1, the V gene TRBV29-1; tentative D call: TRBD1 (5 bases). The CDR3 bases are TGCAGCGTTGAGGGGTCCCAGGACATGAACACTGAAGCTTTCTTT. Its translation is CSVEGSQDMNTEAFF.